The rows below give T cell receptor beta chains drawn from one sample of a study of blood T cell repertoires in COVID-19. The protocol was immunoSEQ multiplex PCR, while the TCRdb copy is restricted to in-frame clones and leaves out a portion. The repertoire holds 180,000 or so clones, with over 70% as singletons. The sequenced sample was PBMCs or T cells enriched from blood (not recorded which). The receptors derive from a woman aged 55-69 years who had recovered from COVID-19. The CDR3 runs from the conserved cysteine through the conserved F or W. D genes are given only for firm matches. Size values are once, few and many counts, or a class for expanded clones, and some rows have none.

cdr3_aa cdr3_nt j_call clone_size d_call v_call
CASRAGAYNEQFF TGTGCCAGTAGAGCGGGCGCCTACAATGAGCAGTTCTTC TRBJ2-1 NA NA TRBV19
CASSGQGAPGNTIYF TGTGCCAGCAGTGGACAGGGGGCGCCTGGAAACACCATATATTTT TRBJ1-3 NA TRBD1 TRBV28
CASSFGERYGYTF TGTGCCAGCAGTTTCGGGGAGAGATATGGCTACACCTTC TRBJ1-2 NA NA TRBV12-3/TRBV12-4
CASSQRELGSGELFF TGTGCCAGCAGCCAGCGGGAGCTGGGATCCGGGGAGCTGTTTTTT TRBJ2-2 once TRBD2 TRBV3-1/TRBV3-2
CASSPPNRGGYTF TGTGCCAGCTCACCTCCTAACAGGGGGGGCTACACCTTC TRBJ1-2 NA TRBD1 TRBV18
CASSSSPTSGRGIYEQYF TGTGCCAGCAGTTCATCGCCTACTAGCGGGAGAGGAATCTACGAGCAGTACTTC TRBJ2-7 NA TRBD2 TRBV27
CASITDNTNYGYTF TGTGCCAGCATAACAGACAACACTAACTATGGCTACACCTTC TRBJ1-2 NA NA TRBV2
CASSQVSVSYEQYF TGTGCCAGCAGCCAAGTCTCAGTCTCCTACGAGCAGTACTTC TRBJ2-7 NA NA TRBV3-1/TRBV3-2
CASSRFARSSQGAASPLHF TGTGCCAGCAGCCGATTTGCTCGATCGTCACAGGGGGCGGCTTCACCCCTCCACTTT TRBJ1-6 NA TRBD1 TRBV7-3
CASSPAGLAYNEQFF TGTGCCAGCTCTCCTGCGGGATTAGCTTACAATGAGCAGTTCTTC TRBJ2-1 NA NA TRBV13
CASSLNSGSYNEQFF TGTGCCAGCAGCTTAAATAGCGGGTCTTACAATGAGCAGTTCTTC TRBJ2-1 NA TRBD2 TRBV11-2
CASRRPVYRAEETQYF TGTGCCAGCAGACGGCCTGTGTACAGGGCCGAAGAGACCCAGTACTTC TRBJ2-5 NA NA TRBV11-2
CASSPMAVSSYNEQFF TGTGCCAGTAGCCCCATGGCGGTGAGCTCCTACAATGAGCAGTTCTTC TRBJ2-1 NA NA TRBV19
CAISERGDWGTF TGTGCCATCAGTGAAAGGGGTGATTGGGGAACCTTC TRBJ1-2 NA NA TRBV10-3
CASTGQGSYGYTF TGTGCCAGCACCGGACAGGGTTCCTATGGCTACACCTTC TRBJ1-2 NA TRBD1 TRBV28
CASSLAGTGRNEQFF TGTGCCAGCAGCTTAGCCGGGACAGGGCGAAATGAGCAGTTCTTC TRBJ2-1 NA TRBD1 TRBV11-3